The clone carrying this T cell receptor (beta chain) was picked up a small number of times. The CDR3 has 13 amino acids. With 5 bases removed from V and 8 bases from J, the gap between germline ends came to 15 bases. Per the germline V gene, CDR1 is MDHEN and CDR2 is SYDVKM. This sample is drawn from a study of memory CD4+ T cells and cytomegalovirus serostatus. Study at large: Of the healthy Belgian adults, fewer than 10 were CMV seropositive and 20 to 30 seronegative.

The sort gate was single viable CD3+CD4+CD8-CD45RO+ cells for memory CD4+ T cells. Assay: immunoSEQ multiplex PCR; the TCRdb copy retains only in-frame clones and omits some. In the table there are roughly 50,000 clones, approximately 77% of which are singletons. The TCR was taken from an adult in good health and CMV-seronegative. Some clones in this sample may be carry-over from other donors' samples. Sequenced: memory CD4+ T cells from blood. This chain uses TRBV28 with TRBJ1-2; possible D gene TRBD1, 6 bases. As DNA, the CDR3 is TGTGCCAGCAGTCGTCAGGGGAGGTACGGCTACACCTTC. Amino acid sequence: CASSRQGRYGYTF.